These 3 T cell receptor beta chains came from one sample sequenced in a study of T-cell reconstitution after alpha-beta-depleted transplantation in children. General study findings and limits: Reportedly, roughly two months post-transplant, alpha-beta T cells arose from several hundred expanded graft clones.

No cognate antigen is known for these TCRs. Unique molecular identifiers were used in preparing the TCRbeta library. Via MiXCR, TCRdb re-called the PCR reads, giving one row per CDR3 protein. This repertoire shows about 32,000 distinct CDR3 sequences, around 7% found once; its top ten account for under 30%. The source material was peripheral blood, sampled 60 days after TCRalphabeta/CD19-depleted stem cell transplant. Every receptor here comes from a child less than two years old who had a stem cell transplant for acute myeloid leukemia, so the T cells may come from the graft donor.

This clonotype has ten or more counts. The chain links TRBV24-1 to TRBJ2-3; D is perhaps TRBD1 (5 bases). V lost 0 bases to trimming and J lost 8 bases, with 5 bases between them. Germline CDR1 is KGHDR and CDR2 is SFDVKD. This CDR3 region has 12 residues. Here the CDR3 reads CATSDLRGTQYF. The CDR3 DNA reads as TGTGCCACCAGTGATTTGAGGGGTACGCAGTATTTT.

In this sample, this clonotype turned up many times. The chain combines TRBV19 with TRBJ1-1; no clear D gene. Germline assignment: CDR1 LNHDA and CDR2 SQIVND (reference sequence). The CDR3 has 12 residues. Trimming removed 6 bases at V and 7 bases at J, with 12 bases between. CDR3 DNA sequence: TGTGCCAGTAGACCGACGGAGTTTGAAGCTTTCTTT. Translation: CASRPTEFEAFF.

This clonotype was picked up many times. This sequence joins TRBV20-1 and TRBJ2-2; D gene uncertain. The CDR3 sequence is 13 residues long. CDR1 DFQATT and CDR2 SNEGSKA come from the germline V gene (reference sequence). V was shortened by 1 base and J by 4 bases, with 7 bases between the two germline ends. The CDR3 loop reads CSARGLGTGELFF. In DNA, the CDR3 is TGCAGTGCTAGAGGGCTTGGCACCGGGGAGCTGTTTTTT.